The 25 T cell receptor beta chains below were found in one sample sequenced in a study of OX40 agonist ivuxolimab in advanced cancers. Produced via immunoSEQ multiplex PCR; TCRdb's table is partial and in-frame only. Found here are about 25,000 clones, 86% of them singletons; the top ten hold about two fifths. The material was CD4+ or CD8+ T cells sorted from blood, obtained in a trial of the OX40 agonist ivuxolimab. The receptor set was obtained from an adult with an advanced solid tumor such as melanoma, head and neck, liver or kidney cancer.

The table lists this clone with a few counts. The chain combines TRBV6-5 with TRBJ1-1; possibly TRBD1 for D (5 bases). CDR3 length: 11 amino acids. CDR1 MNHEY and CDR2 SVGAGI come from the germline V gene. V lost 11 bases to trimming and J lost 6 bases, with 13 bases between them. The CDR3 is CALGETPEAFF. The CDR3 nucleotides are TGTGCCCTGGGGGAGACCCCTGAAGCTTTCTTT.

This clone is termed medium-sized. The chain couples TRBV9 to TRBJ2-3; 8 nucleotides agree with TRBD1. With V trimmed by 3 bases and J by 2 bases, 8 bases remained unmatched. CDR1 and CDR2 (germline): SGDLS, YYNGEE. The CDR3 sequence is 16 residues long. The CDR3 DNA reads TGTGCCAGCAGCGACCCTCAGGGGGCTCTCACAGATACGCAGTATTTT. Translating gives CASSDPQGALTDTQYF.

The rearrangement uses TRBV19 and TRBJ1-1; 7 positions match TRBD1. This CDR3 has 16 amino acids. With 3 bases clipped from V and 5 bases from J, the junction kept 12 bases outside the gene matches. Germline CDR1 and CDR2: LNHDA and SQIVND (reference sequence). CDR3 DNA sequence: TGTGCCAGTAGTATCCCTCGGACAGGTCGGGGGACTGAAGCTTTCTTT. Protein sequence: CASSIPRTGRGTEAFF. The variable domain in full, with the rest retrieved from reference TRBV19 and TRBJ1-1, is DGGITQSPKYLFRKEGQNVTLSCEQNLNHDAMYWYRQDPGQGLRLIYYSQIVNDFQKGDIAEGYSVSREKKESFPLTVTSAQKNPTAFYLCASSIPRTGRGTEAFFGQGTRLTVV.

The V and J genes are TRBV7-9 and TRBJ1-2, with D uncertain. Germline V gene sequence: CDR1 SEHNR, CDR2 FQNEAQ (reference sequence). The CDR3 sequence is 16 residues long. V was shortened by 2 bases and J by 4 bases, with 17 bases between the two germline ends. Written as DNA, the CDR3 is TGTGCCAGCAGCTTAATTTCGTCAGAGGCTTTCTATGGCTACACCTTC. Amino acid sequence: CASSLISSEAFYGYTF. Full variable domain (outside the CDR3, taken from reference TRBV7-9 and TRBJ1-2): DTGVSQNPRHKITKRGQNVTFRCDPISEHNRLYWYRQTLGQGPEFLTYFQNEAQLEKSRLLSDRFSAERPKGSFSTLEIQRTEQGDSAMYLCASSLISSEAFYGYTFGSGTRLTVV.

The genes are TRBV27 and TRBJ1-6; 9 positions match TRBD1. This CDR3 contains 15 residues. Trimming took 2 bases from V and 6 from J; bases not matched to a gene: 2. Germline V gene data show CDR1 as MNHEY and CDR2 as SMNVEV (reference sequence). The CDR3 region is CASSLTGGSNSPLHF. The CDR3 DNA reads TGTGCCAGCAGTTTAACAGGGGGCAGTAATTCACCCCTCCACTTT.

The genes are TRBV27 and TRBJ2-1, with 10 bases lining up with TRBD2. The ends lost 5 bases at V and 3 bases at J; junction bases unmatched: 13. CDR1 is MNHEY, CDR2 SMNVEV, per germline (reference sequence). This CDR3 spans 18 amino acids. CDR3 sequence (DNA): TGTGCCAGCAGTAGGAGTCTAGCGGGAGCAGGCTACTACAATGAGCAGTTCTTC. As protein: CASSRSLAGAGYYNEQFF.

Here the CDR3 reads CVCTSSGISEQYF. The DNA for the CDR3 is TGTGTCTGCACATCTAGCGGGATAAGCGAGCAGTACTTC. The rearrangement uses TRBV27 and TRBJ2-7; 9 bases are shared with TRBD2. CDR1 and CDR2 from the germline V gene are MNHEY and SMNVEV (reference sequence). CDR3 size: 13 residues.

The chain links TRBV28 to TRBJ1-5; 7 nucleotides agree with TRBD1. This CDR3 region has 17 residues. V was pared by 3 bases and J by 2 bases, with 10 bases of the junction left unmatched. Germline CDR1 MDHEN, CDR2 SYDVKM. The CDR3 region has the DNA TGTGCCAGCAGTTTCCCTAGGGGGCGAGGGGGCAATCAGCCCCAGCATTTT. This gives the protein CASSFPRGRGGNQPQHF.

The rearrangement joins TRBV6-4 to TRBJ2-3, with 8 bases matching TRBD2. The CDR3 loop spans 14 amino acids. The germline CDR1 and CDR2 sequences are MRHNA and SNTAGT. V lost 6 bases and J lost 6; bases outside the gene matches: 8. The CDR3 region is CASSSGGDWDTQYF. CDR3 bases: TGTGCCAGCAGCTCCGGGGGGGACTGGGATACGCAGTATTTT.

The chain combines TRBV7-9 with TRBJ2-7, with 10 bases aligning to TRBD1. Losses at the gene ends were 4 bases for V and 0 bases for J; bases not matched to a gene: 3. The CDR3 has 15 amino acids. Germline CDR1 reads SEHNR; CDR2 reads FQNEAQ (reference sequence). The CDR3 DNA sequence: TGTGCCAGCAGCTACCGGGACAGGGGCTCCTACGAGCAGTACTTC. Encoded protein: CASSYRDRGSYEQYF.

This rearrangement joins TRBV5-8 to TRBJ1-5, with D uncertain. The CDR3 has 18 residues. V lost 0 bases to trimming and J lost 5 bases, with 21 bases between them. CDR1 and CDR2 from the germline V gene are SGHTS and YDEGEE. The CDR3 nucleotides are TGTGCCAGCAGCTTGGAAATCAACCTAGGGCGTAACGATCAGCCCCAGCATTTT. Residues: CASSLEINLGRNDQPQHF.

The J gene is TRBJ2-3, the V gene TRBV2; TRBD2 matches 11 bases. The junction had 5 bases not matched to a gene; V was cut back by 6 bases and J by 3 bases. Germline V gene lookup returns CDR1 SNHLY and CDR2 FYNNEI. The CDR3 covers 15 residues. CDR3 sequence (DNA): TGTGCCAGCAGGCCGACTAGCGGGGCTACAGATACGCAGTATTTT. The encoded protein is CASRPTSGATDTQYF.

The V call is TRBV4-1, the J call TRBJ2-7; 7 bases line up with TRBD2. Trimming at V came to 1 base and at J to 7 bases, leaving 1 base not matched to a gene. Germline CDR1 reads MGHRA; CDR2 reads YSYEKL. This CDR3 region has 12 residues. CDR3 sequence reads: CASSQVGGEQYF. The CDR3 nucleotides are TGCGCCAGCAGCCAAGTCGGGGGGGAGCAGTACTTC.

The chain carries TRBV27 and TRBJ1-2; no firm D call. CDR1 is MNHEY, CDR2 SMNVEV, per germline (reference sequence). The germline V and J ends were trimmed by 2 bases and 0 bases, with 7 bases remaining between them. The length of the CDR3 is 14 residues. In DNA form, the CDR3 reads TGTGCCAGCAGTTTACTGGGGTCTAACTATGGCTACACCTTC. Its translation is CASSLLGSNYGYTF.

This clone occurred once. The J gene is TRBJ2-7, the V gene TRBV11-2; D unresolved. CDR3 length equals 13 residues. Germline V gene data show CDR1 as SGHAT and CDR2 as FQNNGV. V lost 5 bases and J lost 2, with 10 bases in between. Here the CDR3 reads CASSPGITYEQYF. CDR3 DNA sequence: TGTGCCAGCAGCCCTGGTATAACCTACGAGCAGTACTTC. Based on the CDR3 plus reference TRBV11-2 and TRBJ2-7, the full variable domain is EAGVAQSPRYKIIEKRQSVAFWCNPISGHATLYWYQQILGQGPKLLIQFQNNGVVDDSQLPKDRFSAERLKGVDSTLKIQPAKLEDSAVYLCASSPGITYEQYFGPGTRLTVT.

This chain joins TRBV19 and TRBJ2-1; 12 positions agree with TRBD2. This CDR3 contains 14 residues. The germline V gene has CDR1 LNHDA and CDR2 SQIVND (reference sequence). Germline trimming cut 4 bases from V and 7 bases from J; bases unmatched to any gene: 2. CDR3 sequence (DNA): TGTGCCAGTAGTACAACTAGCGGGGGGAATGAGCAGTTCTTC. This sequence encodes CASSTTSGGNEQFF.

This chain joins TRBV15 and TRBJ1-1, with D tentatively TRBD1 (6 bases). Trimming took 2 bases from V and 0 from J, leaving 10 bases between them. In germline, CDR1 is LNHNV, CDR2 YYDKDF (reference sequence). The CDR3 is made up of 15 amino acids. CDR3 sequence (DNA): TGTGCCACCAGCAGATCTGGACAGATGAACACTGAAGCTTTCTTT. It codes for CATSRSGQMNTEAFF.

This clone appeared a few times. The CDR3 DNA is TGTGCCAGCAGTTACTCGATCTCGGGGAATGAGCAGTTCTTC. It translates to CASSYSISGNEQFF. The genes are TRBV6-6 and TRBJ2-1; D perhaps matches TRBD2 (5 bases). Between the trimmed V and J ends, which lost 0 bases and 7 bases, there was a span of 10 bases. Germline V gene sequence: CDR1 MNHNY, CDR2 SVGAGI (reference sequence). The CDR3 covers 14 residues.

The chain couples TRBV4-1 to TRBJ2-3, with a possible D match to TRBD2 (6 bases). Deletions cut 1 base from V and 5 bases from J, with 22 bases between. Germline V gives CDR1 MGHRA, CDR2 YSYEKL. CDR3 length: 18 amino acids. As DNA, the CDR3 is TGCGCCAGCAGCCAAGTTAGTCCAATGGGGGGACGGAGAGATACGCAGTATTTT. Translated: CASSQVSPMGGRRDTQYF.

The genes are TRBV30 and TRBJ2-1; 8 bases agree with TRBD2. The length of the CDR3 is 13 residues. V lost 1 base, J lost 7 bases, and 3 bases stayed unmatched. Germline V gives CDR1 GTSNPN, CDR2 SVGIG (reference sequence). The CDR3 region has the DNA TGTGCCTGGAGTGCGGGGGGGCCTAATGAGCAGTTCTTC. This sequence encodes CAWSAGGPNEQFF.

CDR3 bases: TGTGCCAGCGATCGACCCCACTCTGGGGCCAACGTCCTGACTTTC. Its protein is CASDRPHSGANVLTF. This chain joins TRBV28 and TRBJ2-6; no clear D. The CDR3 is 15 amino acids. Germline loops: CDR1 MDHEN, CDR2 SYDVKM. V gave up 8 bases and J gave up 0 bases, with 11 bases separating them.

V is TRBV11-2 and J is TRBJ2-1; D not resolved. Looked up from germline, CDR1 is SGHAT and CDR2 is FQNNGV. The V and J ends lost 3 bases and 5 bases respectively, with 17 bases between them. This CDR3 has 16 amino acids. The CDR3: CASSLASSGHDNEQFF. Here the CDR3 DNA reads TGTGCCAGCAGCTTGGCCTCGTCGGGCCACGACAATGAGCAGTTCTTC.

This chain joins TRBV6-5 and TRBJ1-2; TRBD1 might be the D (5 bases). From germline, CDR1 is MNHEY and CDR2 SVGAGI. The V end was cut by 2 bases, the J end by 6 bases, with 7 bases between. This CDR3 spans 12 amino acids. CDR3 sequence: CASSYQGDGYTF. CDR3 nucleotides: TGTGCCAGCAGTTACCAGGGTGATGGCTACACCTTC.

The V call is TRBV7-9, the J call TRBJ1-5; D not certain. This CDR3 has 14 residues. Between the trimmed V and J ends, which lost 1 base and 2 bases, there was a span of 6 bases. CDR1 is SEHNR and CDR2 is FQNEAQ in the germline V gene (reference sequence). The CDR3 coding sequence is TGTGCCAGCAGCTTAGGTAGAGGCAATCAGCCCCAGCATTTT. Residues: CASSLGRGNQPQHF.

The rearrangement joins TRBV27 to TRBJ1-5; possible D gene TRBD1, 5 bases. The ends were cut back, 3 bases at V and 1 base at J, with 10 bases in the middle. CDR1 is MNHEY and CDR2 is SMNVEV in the germline V gene (reference sequence). The CDR3 is 15 amino acids. CDR3 sequence reads: CASSLRGPSNQPQHF. The CDR3 DNA is TGTGCCAGCAGTTTGAGGGGACCGAGCAATCAGCCCCAGCATTTT.